This T cell receptor beta chain was found in a study of OX40 agonist ivuxolimab in advanced cancers. The data were produced by immunoSEQ multiplex PCR, yet TCRdb's version contains in-frame clones alone and is incomplete. The sample holds tens of thousands of clones, 84% seen once. The TCR sequence derives from an adult with an advanced solid tumor such as melanoma, head and neck, liver or kidney cancer. The source was CD4+ or CD8+ T cells sorted from blood, collected in a trial of the OX40 agonist ivuxolimab.

The CDR3: CASSVGQGEHQPQHF. CDR3 coding DNA: TGTGCCAGCAGTGTTGGACAGGGGGAGCATCAGCCCCAGCATTTT. This rearrangement joins TRBV7-8 to TRBJ1-5, with 10 bases fitting TRBD1. CDR1 and CDR2 from the germline V gene are SGHVS and FQNEAQ. CDR3 size: 15 residues. V was pared by 6 bases and J by 5 bases, with 7 bases of the junction left unmatched.